A single sample gave rise to the 8 T cell receptor beta chains below, sequenced in a study of cytomegalovirus exposure and HLA in healthy donors. The data were produced by immunoSEQ multiplex PCR, yet TCRdb's version contains in-frame clones alone and is incomplete. The sample lists around 190,000 clones; roughly 83% were seen once. The sequenced sample was PBMCs. These receptors originate from a woman aged 18-29 years in good health and CMV-seronegative.

The rearrangement joins TRBV30 to TRBJ2-3; D is perhaps TRBD2 (5 bases). Germline V CDR1 and CDR2: GTSNPN, SVGIG (reference sequence). V lost 7 bases and J 3 bases, leaving 20 bases between the germline ends. The CDR3 length is 15 residues. This chain's CDR3 is CASQNGKTSTDTQYF. CDR3 sequence (DNA): TGTGCCTCGCAAAACGGGAAGACATCAACAGATACGCAGTATTTT.

The rearrangement joins TRBV9 to TRBJ2-2, with 8 bases identical to TRBD2. Trimming removed 0 bases from V and 0 bases from J; junction bases left unmatched: 1. Germline V CDR1 and CDR2: SGDLS, YYNGEE. The CDR3 loop spans 16 amino acids. CDR3 nucleotide sequence: TGTGCCAGCAGCGTAGTAGCGGGACCGAACACCGGGGAGCTGTTTTTT. Encoded protein: CASSVVAGPNTGELFF.

This clone appeared once. The chain joins TRBV19 to TRBJ2-7; 11 bases fit TRBD2. V lost 9 bases and J lost 6; bases outside the gene matches: 7. CDR1 and CDR2 (germline): LNHDA, SQIVND (reference sequence). This CDR3 spans 13 amino acids. The CDR3 DNA follows: TGTGCCAGCAGCATAGCGGGAGGGTTCGAGCAGTACTTC. Its protein is CASSIAGGFEQYF.

The V and J genes are TRBV9 and TRBJ2-1; D is ambiguous. The CDR3 has 12 amino acids. V lost 0 bases, J lost 8 bases, and 6 bases lay in between. Germline CDR1 SGDLS, CDR2 YYNGEE. The CDR3 DNA follows: TGTGCCAGCAGCGTAGCTCTAGATGAGCAGTTCTTC. Its translation is CASSVALDEQFF.

The chain uses TRBV4-1 and TRBJ2-7, with 10 bases fitting TRBD2. This CDR3 has 15 amino acids. The germline CDR1 and CDR2 sequences are MGHRA and YSYEKL. V was pared by 4 bases and J by 4 bases, with 7 bases of the junction left unmatched. The CDR3 reads CASSPPSSGGYEQYF. The CDR3 DNA is TGCGCCAGCAGCCCGCCTTCTAGCGGGGGATACGAGCAGTACTTC.

The rearrangement links TRBV6-6 to TRBJ2-5, with 12 nucleotides matching TRBD1. The CDR3 extends over 15 amino acids. From germline, CDR1 is MNHNY and CDR2 SVGAGI (reference sequence). V trimming: 5 bases; J trimming: 4 bases; junction bases outside the gene matches: 5. CDR3 amino acids: CASSNRDRGRETQYF. The CDR3 DNA reads as TGTGCCAGCAGTAACCGGGACAGGGGGCGAGAGACCCAGTACTTC.

This chain connects TRBV28 to TRBJ2-3, with 9 bases matching TRBD1. The CDR3 totals 16 residues. The germline gives CDR1 MDHEN, CDR2 SYDVKM. J was trimmed by 0 bases and V by 5 bases; bases with no gene match: 6. CDR3: CASSPGTGKSTDTQYF. For the CDR3, the DNA is TGTGCCAGCAGTCCAGGGACAGGGAAAAGCACAGATACGCAGTATTTT. Complete variable domain (other parts from reference TRBV28 and TRBJ2-3): DVKVTQSSRYLVKRTGEKVFLECVQDMDHENMFWYRQDPGLGLRLIYFSYDVKMKEKGDIPEGYSVSREKKERFSLILESASTNQTSMYLCASSPGTGKSTDTQYFGPGTRLTVL.

This sequence joins TRBV6-4 and TRBJ2-3, with TRBD2 matching over 10 bases. V trimming: 0 bases; J trimming: 6 bases; junction bases outside the gene matches: 3. The CDR3 loop spans 15 amino acids. The V gene's germline CDR1 is MRHNA and CDR2 SNTAGT. The CDR3 nucleotides read TGTGCCAGCAGTGACTCTAGCGGGGGGCCCGATACGCAGTATTTT. This encodes CASSDSSGGPDTQYF.